Following are 28 T cell receptor beta chains from one sample sequenced in a study of blood T cell repertoires in COVID-19. Clones were read by immunoSEQ multiplex PCR, and TCRdb kept only the in-frame ones, dropping some. There are 200,000 or so clones in the sample; about 88% occur only once, and about 6.8% lies in the top ten. The sample taken for sequencing was peripheral blood. The receptors stem from a woman between 40 and 50 years old who had recovered from COVID-19.

The genes are TRBV5-4 and TRBJ2-7; maybe TRBD1 (6 bases). Per the germline V gene, CDR1 is SGHNT and CDR2 is YYREEE (reference sequence). The CDR3 is 14 amino acids. The ends were cut back, 2 bases at V and 3 bases at J, with 12 bases in the middle. The chain's CDR3 is CASSLGGRVYEQYF. DNA of the CDR3: TGTGCCAGCAGCTTAGGGGGACGTGTCTACGAGCAGTACTTC.

J is TRBJ2-1 and V is TRBV18, with 7 bases lining up with TRBD2. The CDR3 length is 16 residues. The V gene's germline CDR1 is KGHSH and CDR2 LQKENI. The junction had 12 bases not matched to a gene; V was cut back by 4 bases and J by 6 bases. CDR3 amino acids: CASSLPGVSSGNEQFF. The CDR3 DNA is TGTGCCAGCTCACTCCCCGGAGTGTCTAGCGGCAATGAGCAGTTCTTC.

This chain connects TRBV15 to TRBJ2-1; TRBD2 aligns across 10 bases. The germline CDR1 and CDR2 sequences are LNHNV and YYDKDF (reference sequence). The CDR3 runs 14 residues. Trimming at V came to 0 bases and at J to 7 bases, leaving 0 bases not matched to a gene. CDR3 nucleotide sequence: TGTGCCACCAGCAGAGATAGCGGGAGGAATGAGCAGTTCTTC. This gives the protein CATSRDSGRNEQFF.

The chain carries TRBV28 and TRBJ2-7, with 16 bases fitting TRBD2. Germline values: CDR1 MDHEN, CDR2 SYDVKM. V shed 7 bases, J shed 3 bases, and the junction held 15 bases outside the gene matches. The length of the CDR3 is 19 residues. CDR3 in DNA: TGTGCCAGCACCCCCTCGGGACTAGCGGGAGGGCCCGATAGCTACGAGCAGTACTTC. Residues: CASTPSGLAGGPDSYEQYF.

This clone was counted once. The V gene is TRBV5-6, the J gene TRBJ2-7; 7 nucleotides line up with TRBD2. CDR3 length: 16 residues. CDR1 and CDR2 (germline): SGHDT, YYEEEE. With 0 bases clipped from V and 1 base from J, the junction kept 7 bases outside the gene matches. CDR3 region: CASSLGGLGMSYEQYF. In DNA form, the CDR3 reads TGTGCCAGCAGCTTGGGTGGACTAGGGATGTCCTACGAGCAGTACTTC.

This clone has just one count. The chain is built from TRBV27 and TRBJ2-3, with TRBD2 matching 7 bases. There are 15 residues in the CDR3. V shed 3 bases, J shed 2 bases, and the junction held 5 bases outside the gene matches. CDR1 and CDR2 from the germline V gene are MNHEY and SMNVEV (reference sequence). Written as DNA, the CDR3 is TGTGCCAGCAGTTTTGCTAGCGGTTACACAGATACGCAGTATTTT. This sequence encodes CASSFASGYTDTQYF.

The chain recombines TRBV18 with TRBJ1-5, with TRBD1 as a possible D gene (6 bases). V lost 4 bases and J lost 4, with 11 bases in between. This CDR3 is 14 amino acids long. CDR1 KGHSH and CDR2 LQKENI come from the germline V gene. The CDR3 sequence: CASSQQGTNQPQHF. The CDR3 coding sequence is TGTGCCAGCTCACAACAGGGAACGAATCAGCCCCAGCATTTT.

The rearrangement joins TRBV27 to TRBJ2-2; D call uncertain. V was pared by 3 bases and J by 1 base, with 3 bases between. This CDR3 contains 13 residues. In germline, CDR1 is MNHEY, CDR2 SMNVEV (reference sequence). CDR3 sequence: CASSFKNTGELFF. CDR3 in DNA: TGTGCCAGCAGTTTCAAGAACACCGGGGAGCTGTTTTTT.

V usage is TRBV9 and J usage is TRBJ2-5, with D possibly being TRBD2 (6 bases). The CDR3 consists of 16 residues. Germline V lookup: CDR1 SGDLS, CDR2 YYNGEE. The ends were cut back, 1 base at V and 6 bases at J, with 19 bases in the middle. This CDR3 reads CASSVSGSREPKTQYF. The CDR3 region has the DNA TGTGCCAGCAGCGTATCCGGATCTCGGGAGCCTAAGACCCAGTACTTC.

This sequence joins TRBV5-8 and TRBJ1-4; D might be TRBD1 (6 bases). CDR3 size: 14 residues. From germline, CDR1 is SGHTS and CDR2 YDEGEE. The V and J ends lost 0 bases and 6 bases respectively, with 9 bases between them. The CDR3 loop is CASSLGQVYEKLFF. CDR3 in DNA: TGTGCCAGCAGCTTGGGACAGGTTTATGAAAAACTGTTTTTT. Full variable domain (rest looked up from reference TRBV5-8 and TRBJ1-4): EAGVTQSPTHLIKTRGQQATLRCSPISGHTSVYWYQQALGLGLQFLLWYDEGEERNRGNFPPRFSGRQFPNYSSELNVNALELEDSALYLCASSLGQVYEKLFFGSGTQLSVL.

J is TRBJ2-1 and V is TRBV5-1; D is unresolved. V was clipped by 4 bases and J by 9 bases, with 14 bases between them. Per the germline V gene, CDR1 is SGHRS and CDR2 is YFSETQ. There are 13 residues in the CDR3. CDR3 residues: CASSQTDPAEQFF. The CDR3 bases are TGCGCCAGCAGCCAAACAGACCCGGCTGAGCAGTTCTTC.

This sequence joins TRBV29-1 and TRBJ1-3; unclear D gene. The V gene's germline CDR1 is SQVTM and CDR2 ANQGSEA. V gave up 0 bases and J gave up 2 bases, with 8 bases separating them. This CDR3 has 14 residues. CDR3 region: CSVEEKHTGNTIYF. The DNA of the CDR3 is TGCAGCGTTGAAGAGAAACATACTGGAAACACCATATATTTT.

This chain uses TRBV18 with TRBJ1-5; D gene uncertain. The germline V gene has CDR1 KGHSH and CDR2 LQKENI. The CDR3 has 14 amino acids. V gave up 3 bases and J gave up 7 bases, with 13 bases separating them. The CDR3, as DNA: TGTGCCAGCTCACCCGAGGTGCAGAACCAGCCCCAGCATTTT. Its translation: CASSPEVQNQPQHF.

Concerning this clone itself: The sample holds other DNA sequences that translate to the same CDR3. The chain uses TRBV27 and TRBJ2-2; 11 nucleotides line up with TRBD2. V lost 4 bases and J lost 4; bases outside the gene matches: 5. CDR3 length equals 16 residues. Per the germline V gene, CDR1 is MNHEY and CDR2 is SMNVEV (reference sequence). CDR3 protein: CASSSLAGGGTGELFF. CDR3 nucleotide sequence: TGTGCCAGCAGTTCCTTAGCGGGAGGGGGCACCGGGGAGCTGTTTTTT.

The V call is TRBV6-5, the J call TRBJ2-7, with TRBD2 matching 7 bases. This CDR3 contains 15 residues. CDR1 and CDR2 from the germline V gene are MNHEY and SVGAGI. Trimming at V came to 0 bases and at J to 1 base, leaving 3 bases not matched to a gene. The CDR3 reads CASSYSSGGSYEQYF. CDR3 nucleotides: TGTGCCAGCAGTTACTCGTCCGGGGGGTCCTACGAGCAGTACTTC.

The J gene is TRBJ1-4, the V gene TRBV30; 7 positions agree with TRBD1. The ends lost 5 bases at V and 0 bases at J; junction bases unmatched: 6. The CDR3 length is 15 residues. Germline values: CDR1 GTSNPN, CDR2 SVGIG (reference sequence). The CDR3, as DNA: TGTGCCTGGGGGGGACAGCTAGCAACTAATGAAAAACTGTTTTTT. It is translated as CAWGGQLATNEKLFF.

The V call is TRBV30, the J call TRBJ2-7, with a possible D match to TRBD1 (6 bases). CDR1 is GTSNPN, CDR2 SVGIG, per germline (reference sequence). This CDR3 is 11 amino acids long. V was cut by 2 bases and J by 7 bases, with 9 bases left in between. The chain's CDR3 is CAWSYREEQYF. Here the CDR3 DNA reads TGTGCCTGGAGTTACAGGGAGGAGCAGTACTTC.

The rearrangement joins TRBV19 to TRBJ2-1, with TRBD2 matching 15 bases. The germline V gene has CDR1 LNHDA and CDR2 SQIVND (reference sequence). J was trimmed by 10 bases and V by 5 bases; bases with no gene match: 9. The CDR3 consists of 16 residues. DNA for the CDR3: TGTGCCAGTAGTCCCCGGACTAGCGGGAGGGCGAGGGAGCAGTTCTTC. It yields the protein CASSPRTSGRAREQFF. Combining the CDR3 with reference TRBV19 and TRBJ2-1 gives the whole variable domain DGGITQSPKYLFRKEGQNVTLSCEQNLNHDAMYWYRQDPGQGLRLIYYSQIVNDFQKGDIAEGYSVSREKKESFPLTVTSAQKNPTAFYLCASSPRTSGRAREQFFGPGTRLTVL.

The V call is TRBV19, the J call TRBJ2-5, with 7 bases that match TRBD1. This CDR3 spans 13 amino acids. Germline CDR1 LNHDA, CDR2 SQIVND (reference sequence). V trimming: 5 bases; J trimming: 0 bases; junction bases outside the gene matches: 0. The CDR3 bases are TGTGCCAGTAGTCAGGGGGACCAAGAGACCCAGTACTTC. Its translation: CASSQGDQETQYF.

The chain couples TRBV4-2 to TRBJ1-2; the D is unclear. The CDR3 loop spans 14 amino acids. Germline CDR1 reads LGHNA; CDR2 reads YNFKEQ. The germline V and J ends were trimmed by 1 base and 2 bases, with 8 bases remaining between them. The CDR3 region has the DNA TGTGCCAGCAGCCAAGTCGGAGGGAACTATGGCTACACCTTC. Translation gives CASSQVGGNYGYTF.

This clone was detected once. V and J are TRBV7-3 and TRBJ2-2; a weak D match, TRBD1 (6 bases). The CDR3 spans 15 residues. V was trimmed by 5 bases and J by 2 bases, leaving 12 bases between them. From germline, CDR1 is SGHTA and CDR2 FQGTGA. DNA for the CDR3: TGTGCCAGCAGCGCCGGGACAAGAAACACCGGGGAGCTGTTTTTT. This translates into CASSAGTRNTGELFF.

The chain employs TRBV27 and TRBJ2-1; 8 bases agree with TRBD2. The junction had 9 bases not matched to a gene; V was cut back by 2 bases and J by 3 bases. In germline, CDR1 is MNHEY, CDR2 SMNVEV (reference sequence). The CDR3 contains 17 residues. The CDR3 reads CASSLGAGVPNYNEQFF. CDR3 nucleotides: TGTGCCAGCAGTTTAGGAGCGGGAGTCCCGAACTACAATGAGCAGTTCTTC.

The V gene is TRBV19, the J gene TRBJ2-1; a possible D gene is TRBD2 (5 bases). The CDR3 runs 15 residues. CDR1 is LNHDA and CDR2 is SQIVND in the germline V gene (reference sequence). V lost 1 base and J lost 2, with 9 bases in between. CDR3 region: CASSIGGPTYNEQFF. The CDR3 bases are TGTGCCAGTAGTATAGGCGGGCCTACCTACAATGAGCAGTTCTTC.

The chain recombines TRBV27 with TRBJ2-3; 7 bases fit TRBD1. CDR1 is MNHEY, CDR2 SMNVEV, per germline (reference sequence). V lost 3 bases, J lost 4 bases, and 10 bases stayed unmatched. The CDR3 totals 16 residues. The chain's CDR3 is CASSLAGTVGADTQYF. In DNA, the CDR3 is TGTGCCAGCAGTTTGGCCGGGACAGTCGGCGCAGATACGCAGTATTTT.

The gene calls are TRBV19 and TRBJ1-6; 8 nucleotides agree with TRBD1. Germline values: CDR1 LNHDA, CDR2 SQIVND (reference sequence). The V and J ends lost 7 bases and 6 bases, in that order; junction bases with no gene match: 5. CDR3 length: 14 amino acids. Written as DNA, the CDR3 is TGTGCCAGTATCGGACAGGGCGGTAATTCACCCCTCCACTTT. Encoded protein: CASIGQGGNSPLHF.

This clone came up once. CDR3 in DNA: TGTGCCAGCTTCCCACAGGGAGCCTACGAGCAGTACTTC. Protein: CASFPQGAYEQYF. The chain is built from TRBV5-4 and TRBJ2-7; TRBD1 might be the D (6 bases). V was shortened by 7 bases and J by 2 bases, with 13 bases between the two germline ends. The CDR3 spans 13 residues. CDR1 SGHNT and CDR2 YYREEE come from the germline V gene (reference sequence).

CDR3 region: CSTTGDNEQFF. As DNA, the CDR3 is TGCAGTACGACAGGGGACAATGAGCAGTTCTTC. V usage is TRBV20-1 and J usage is TRBJ2-1; TRBD1 matches 8 bases. The CDR3 contains 11 residues. Germline V gene sequence: CDR1 DFQATT, CDR2 SNEGSKA (reference sequence). After removal of 8 bases from V and 5 bases from J, the junction contained 2 bases not matched to a gene.

This chain joins TRBV6-5 and TRBJ2-3; D is undetermined. V was cut by 0 bases and J by 0 bases, with 7 bases left in between. The CDR3 totals 15 residues. From germline, CDR1 is MNHEY and CDR2 SVGAGI. The CDR3 sequence is CASSYSRLSTDTQYF. Here the CDR3 DNA reads TGTGCCAGCAGTTACTCGAGACTTAGCACAGATACGCAGTATTTT.